These 25 T cell receptor beta chains share one sample of origin, sequenced in a study of cytomegalovirus exposure and HLA in healthy donors. The PCR employed 60 Vbeta primers together with 13 Jbeta primers. Sequencing was performed with immunoSEQ multiplex PCR; in TCRdb, only in-frame clones are kept and a portion is missing. The table lists about 150,000 clones, 70% to 85% of them singletons. Sequenced input: PBMCs. All receptors derive from a woman aged 50 to 60 in good health and CMV-seropositive.

The rearrangement links TRBV19 to TRBJ1-1, with D maybe TRBD1 (5 bases). V was trimmed by 1 base and J by 0 bases, leaving 18 bases between them. Looked up from germline, CDR1 is LNHDA and CDR2 is SQIVND (reference sequence). CDR3 length equals 18 residues. CDR3 nucleotide sequence: TGTGCCAGTAGTATAGGCTCTAGTTTGGGGCGTATGAACACTGAAGCTTTCTTT. It specifies CASSIGSSLGRMNTEAFF.

This clone was detected once. The J gene is TRBJ1-1, the V gene TRBV5-1, with no clear D. The CDR3 is 14 amino acids. Germline V gene sequence: CDR1 SGHRS, CDR2 YFSETQ. V was shortened by 0 bases and J by 7 bases, with 13 bases between the two germline ends. CDR3 sequence reads: CASSLGHNIDEAFF. DNA of the CDR3: TGCGCCAGCAGCTTGGGACACAATATCGATGAAGCTTTCTTT.

The rearrangement uses TRBV13 and TRBJ2-3, with D possibly TRBD2 on 5 matching bases. The V end lost 3 bases, the J end lost 6 bases, and 7 bases lay between the germline ends. CDR3 length: 12 amino acids. Per germline, CDR1 PRHDT and CDR2 FYEKMQ (reference sequence). CDR3 in amino acids: CASSLGADTQYF. For the CDR3, the DNA is TGTGCCAGCAGCTTGGGAGCGGATACGCAGTATTTT.

The V and J genes are TRBV25-1 and TRBJ2-1; TRBD2 might be the D (7 bases). The CDR3 sequence is 13 residues long. Germline values: CDR1 MGHDK, CDR2 SYGVNS. V lost 7 bases and J 8 bases, leaving 15 bases between the germline ends. Here the CDR3 DNA reads TGTGCCAGCAAGAGGGGGGGCATAGATGAGCAGTTCTTC. Its protein is CASKRGGIDEQFF. Supplemented by reference TRBV25-1 and TRBJ2-1, the full variable domain reads EADIYQTPRYLVIGTGKKITLECSQTMGHDKMYWYQQDPGMELHLIHYSYGVNSTEKGDLSSESTVSRIRTEHFPLTLESARPSHTSQYLCASKRGGIDEQFFGPGTRLTVL.

This chain joins TRBV2 and TRBJ1-6; D remains ambiguous. The CDR3 loop spans 16 amino acids. The ends were cut back, 1 base at V and 10 bases at J, with 17 bases in the middle. The germline V gene encodes CDR1 SNHLY and CDR2 FYNNEI. The CDR3 sequence: CASSEVGGIGVSPLHF. In DNA form, the CDR3 reads TGTGCCAGCAGTGAAGTCGGAGGGATAGGCGTCTCACCCCTCCACTTT.

Only a few counts were recorded for this clone. The chain is built from TRBV6-1 and TRBJ2-3; a possible D gene is TRBD2 (6 bases). Trimming removed 6 bases from V and 6 bases from J, with 13 bases in between. The CDR3 consists of 13 residues. Germline V lookup: CDR1 MNHNS, CDR2 SASEGT. In DNA, the CDR3 is TGTGCCAGCAGCGGTCTTGGGGGGGATACGCAGTATTTT. Translating it yields CASSGLGGDTQYF.

This clone is a singleton in its sample. The chain is built from TRBV7-2 and TRBJ2-7; D not resolved. The J call may be in error: the DNA end matches TRBJ2-5 better. In germline, CDR1 is SGHTA, CDR2 FQGNSA. The CDR3 is made up of 14 amino acids. This CDR3 is CASSLTGRQETQYF. Here the CDR3 DNA reads TGTGCCAGCAGCTTAACCGGCAGACAAGAGACCCAGTACTTC.

V is TRBV14 and J is TRBJ1-6; a weak D match, TRBD1 (5 bases). Germline V CDR1 and CDR2: SGHDN, FVKESK. The V gene lost 2 bases and the J gene lost 6 bases, with 14 bases spanning the gap. The CDR3 is 16 amino acids. CDR3 coding DNA: TGTGCCAGCAGCCAACACCAGGGCTTGGGTAATTCACCCCTCCACTTT. Its translation: CASSQHQGLGNSPLHF.

This clone has more than one count but fewer than ten. The V call is TRBV10-1, the J call TRBJ2-2, with 10 bases identical to TRBD1. Germline V lookup: CDR1 WNHNN, CDR2 SYGVQD (reference sequence). This CDR3 region has 15 residues. Losses at the gene ends were 5 bases for V and 7 bases for J; bases not matched to a gene: 7. The CDR3 protein is CASSPGQGTNGELFF. The CDR3 nucleotides read TGCGCCAGCAGTCCGGGACAGGGGACGAACGGGGAGCTGTTTTTT.

CDR3 DNA sequence: TGTGCTAGTGGTTTGGCGGGGTCCGGGGAGCTGTTTTTT. Encoded protein: CASGLAGSGELFF. The chain links TRBV12-5 to TRBJ2-2, with a possible D match to TRBD2 (5 bases). V was shortened by 1 base and J by 6 bases, with 6 bases between the two germline ends. The germline CDR1 and CDR2 sequences are LGHNT and FRNRAP. This CDR3 is 13 amino acids long.

The V gene is TRBV7-3, the J gene TRBJ2-6, with a possible D match to TRBD2 (6 bases). The CDR3 runs to 18 residues. CDR1 is SGHTA, CDR2 FQGTGA, per germline. V was pared by 2 bases and J by 0 bases, with 14 bases between. Here the CDR3 DNA reads TGTGCCAGCAGCTTACCGTCAGGGAGGAACTCTGGGGCCAACGTCCTGACTTTC. It translates to CASSLPSGRNSGANVLTF.

This rearrangement joins TRBV2 to TRBJ1-1; D not certain. The CDR3 contains 15 residues. Trimming pared 6 bases from V and 3 bases from J, leaving 17 bases between. CDR1 and CDR2 from the germline V gene are SNHLY and FYNNEI. The chain's CDR3 is CASRPKFVGYTEAFF. In nucleotides, the CDR3 is TGTGCCAGCAGGCCAAAGTTTGTGGGCTACACTGAAGCTTTCTTT.

The rearrangement links TRBV7-9 to TRBJ1-1; tentatively, D is TRBD1 (6 bases). Deletions cut 5 bases from V and 5 bases from J, with 18 bases between. Per germline, CDR1 SEHNR and CDR2 FQNEAQ (reference sequence). This CDR3 region has 15 residues. The CDR3 here is CASSTGGAGKTEAFF. The CDR3 bases are TGTGCCAGCAGCACCGGGGGGGCAGGTAAGACTGAAGCTTTCTTT.

This chain links TRBV6-5 with TRBJ1-1; TRBD1 might be the D (6 bases). V was shortened by 8 bases and J by 5 bases, with 9 bases between the two germline ends. The CDR3 sequence is 11 residues long. Germline CDR1 reads MNHEY; CDR2 reads SVGAGI. CDR3 residues: CASGQGTEAFF. As DNA, the CDR3 is TGTGCCAGCGGGCAGGGGACTGAAGCTTTCTTT.

The chain combines TRBV29-1 with TRBJ2-7; D unresolved. The germline gives CDR1 SQVTM, CDR2 ANQGSEA. Trimming took off 6 bases at V and 2 bases at J, with 20 bases between the two ends. CDR3 length: 15 residues. CDR3 sequence: CSVTTTPAVPYEQYF. The CDR3 nucleotides are TGCAGCGTAACCACAACCCCCGCGGTCCCCTACGAGCAGTACTTC.

The chain couples TRBV6-1 to TRBJ2-7; TRBD2 matches at 10 bases. Looked up from germline, CDR1 is MNHNS and CDR2 is SASEGT. The CDR3 extends over 15 amino acids. Trimming at V came to 4 bases and at J to 3 bases, leaving 6 bases not matched to a gene. The CDR3 nucleotides are TGTGCCAGCAGTGCGATAGCGGGGGGTAGCTACGAGCAGTACTTC. Translating gives CASSAIAGGSYEQYF.

This chain links TRBV5-1 with TRBJ1-1; a weak D match, TRBD1 (5 bases). The V gene's germline CDR1 is SGHRS and CDR2 YFSETQ. The CDR3 extends over 13 amino acids. Trimming took off 4 bases at V and 10 bases at J, with 17 bases between the two ends. The DNA of the CDR3 is TGCGCCAGCAGCCTGCGGTGGAAGGGACTAGCTTTCTTT. It encodes CASSLRWKGLAFF.

This clone showed up just once. The chain has TRBV7-2 and TRBJ2-3; TRBD2 matches 8 bases. The trim removed 4 bases at V and 7 bases at J, leaving 13 bases unmatched. From germline, CDR1 is SGHTA and CDR2 FQGNSA. This CDR3 contains 16 residues. The CDR3 region has the DNA TGTGCCAGCAGCTCCGGGGCGGGGGGCTCCAGGTATACGCAGTATTTT. Residues: CASSSGAGGSRYTQYF.

This chain uses TRBV18 with TRBJ2-3, with unresolved D. Trimming removed 5 bases from V and 6 bases from J, with 6 bases in between. The CDR3 runs 11 residues. Germline V gene lookup returns CDR1 KGHSH and CDR2 LQKENI. The CDR3 DNA is TGTGCCAGCTCAAGGAGTGATACGCAGTATTTT. Translating gives CASSRSDTQYF.

V gene TRBV11-2 combines with J gene TRBJ2-7; 15 bases match TRBD2. Germline assignment: CDR1 SGHAT and CDR2 FQNNGV. After removal of 4 bases from V and 3 bases from J, the junction contained 10 bases not matched to a gene. The CDR3 extends over 18 amino acids. In DNA, the CDR3 is TGTGCCAGCAGCTCGAGGGGACTAGCGGGGGGTTCGATCTACGAGCAGTACTTC. As protein: CASSSRGLAGGSIYEQYF.

The chain combines TRBV19 with TRBJ1-3; weak D call: TRBD1 (5 bases). Deletions cut 3 bases from V and 0 bases from J, with 12 bases between. CDR1 LNHDA and CDR2 SQIVND come from the germline V gene (reference sequence). CDR3 length equals 16 residues. The CDR3: CASSIFGTVSGNTIYF. For the CDR3, the DNA is TGTGCCAGTAGTATTTTCGGGACTGTCTCTGGAAACACCATATATTTT. Full variable domain (outside the CDR3, taken from reference TRBV19 and TRBJ1-3): DGGITQSPKYLFRKEGQNVTLSCEQNLNHDAMYWYRQDPGQGLRLIYYSQIVNDFQKGDIAEGYSVSREKKESFPLTVTSAQKNPTAFYLCASSIFGTVSGNTIYFGEGSWLTVV.

The V call is TRBV29-1, the J call TRBJ2-1; D perhaps matches TRBD2 (6 bases). Trimming left V 4 bases short and J 10 bases short, with 14 bases between. Germline CDR1 and CDR2: SQVTM and ANQGSEA. This CDR3 contains 12 residues. CDR3 DNA: TGCAGCGTTGGGCGGGGTGGTGGGGAGCAGTTCTTC. This encodes CSVGRGGGEQFF.

This chain connects TRBV6-1 to TRBJ2-7; TRBD1 matches 9 bases. This CDR3 has 13 amino acids. The trim removed 4 bases at V and 6 bases at J, leaving 4 bases unmatched. Germline CDR1 and CDR2: MNHNS and SASEGT. CDR3 nucleotides: TGTGCCAGCAGTGGGGACAGGGCAGGCGAGCAGTACTTC. Protein: CASSGDRAGEQYF.

The chain carries TRBV6-1 and TRBJ2-7; maybe TRBD1 (6 bases). Germline-derived CDR1 and CDR2 are MNHNS and SASEGT. V lost 4 bases to trimming and J lost 0 bases, with 19 bases between them. The CDR3 is 17 amino acids. In nucleotides, the CDR3 is TGTGCCAGCAGTGTCTCAATTGGGGGCGGAAGCTCCTACGAGCAGTACTTC. Protein product: CASSVSIGGGSSYEQYF.

V and J are TRBV7-2 and TRBJ2-5; D may be TRBD2 (7 bases). The V end was cut by 1 base, the J end by 11 bases, with 17 bases between. The CDR3 loop spans 14 amino acids. Per the germline V gene, CDR1 is SGHTA and CDR2 is FQGNSA. Here the CDR3 reads CASSLVGGPGEQYF. The CDR3 DNA is TGTGCCAGCAGCTTAGTCGGGGGGCCTGGAGAGCAGTACTTC.